Described below is a single TCR beta chain sequence and its context. Its antigen is still unknown. Base qualities are not provided; no much larger clone lies one nucleotide away. With a median age of approximately 61 years (range roughly 20-80) and roughly 50% female, the healthy controls consisted of approximately 22 blood donors whose buffy coats were used. On an AutoMACS, CD4+ and CD8+ cells were isolated via positive magnetic bead selection, and their purity was verified by flow cytometry. Peripheral blood mononuclear cells were obtained using density gradient separation with Ficoll-Paque PLUS. Using Nucleospin Tissue or Tissue XS kits, DNA was extracted from CD4-enriched, CD8-enriched or PBMC samples, with quantification by a Qubit 2.0 fluorometer. The sample is drawn from a study of somatic mutations in cytotoxic T cells in rheumatoid arthritis (TCRdb year 2017). For the study in its entirety: Sorted V beta1+ cells also underwent TCRB sequencing, and some V beta antibody-stained T-cell populations were flow-sorted at nearly 100% purity on a FACSAria II or Sony SH800. For about 60 rheumatoid arthritis patients and 20 healthy controls, TCRB deep sequencing was carried out. The median ages of the patient and control groups were essentially identical. Whether expanded CD8+ T-cell clones in untreated, newly diagnosed rheumatoid arthritis carry somatic mutations was the study question, and clonality was characterized with TCRB deep sequencing.

Sequencing of TCRB CDR3 was done on genomic DNA with the immunoSEQ assay. As for the authors' bioinformatics: Only productive TCRB rearrangements were included in the analyses. Defining a clone by its unique TCRB CDR3 sequence, the study calculated clonality as a productive clonality index derived from Shannon entropy. Repertoire overlap between two samples was calculated from the template counts of each clone relative to total templates per sample. V-gene usage measured by flow cytometry correlated with TCRB sequencing V-gene usage, with a Spearman r of around 0.59. Not all clones reach the TCRdb copy of this immuneACCESS table, which keeps in-frame sequences only. Checked studies attribute under half of the gap to unresolved V genes and leave the rest unexplained. Clone size and V and J calls were adopted from that table, with D and trimming inferred from the DNA. In all, the sample holds more than 15,000 clones, and 73% of those were seen once. The ten largest clones represent over 20% of the sample.

Paper-wide results and their limitations: CD8+ clonality increased with age in patients (Spearman r=0.49) but not in healthy controls. CD8+ T-cell clonality did not differ significantly between rheumatoid arthritis patients and age-matched healthy controls. The largest CD8+ clone made up more than 20% of CD8+ cells in about an eighth of the roughly 60 patients, and blood and synovial fluid shared several identical CD8+ TCRB sequences. No adjustment for multiple comparisons was made for the slight TRBV07 underrepresentation in patients. The antigen targets of the expanded CD8+ clones were unknown, and absence from virus-specific databases did not rule out viral specificity.

Trimming takes 0 bases from V and 6 bases from J, and the germline ends sit 11 bases apart. The CDR3 starts with the cysteine, ends with the phenylalanine, and has 14 residues. The entry retains the CDR3 DNA only, 42 bases that are in frame from base 1. The CDR1 and CDR2 encoded by the germline V gene are MNHEY and SVGAGI. Sequenced: CD8+ T cells sorted from blood. The V gene is TRBV6-5 and the J gene is TRBJ1-2, with the identity of the D gene unclear. The TCR originated in a woman aged 60-75 years in good health. The DNA reads as follows: TGTGCCAGCAGTTACTCGATCCGATCGGATGGCTACACCTTC. This is translated as CASSYSIRSDGYTF.